A selection of T cell receptor beta chains follows, all from one sample in a study of identical twins. MiXCR, applied by TCRdb to the 5' RACE reads, yields one record per CDR3 protein. The sample lists under 300,000 distinct CDR3 sequences, about 14% occurring once. The sequencing input was memory (CD45RO+) T cells sorted from blood. The receptor source for this set is a woman aged 18 to 35 in good health. Each CDR3 is given with its conserved first and last residue. D genes are given only for firm matches. The size entry is marked missing in some rows and otherwise reads once, few, many or a size class.

clone_size j_call v_call cdr3_length d_call cdr3_nt cdr3_aa
many TRBJ2-7 TRBV20-1 11 - TGCAGTGCGGCCTACCTGATGGAGCAGTACTTC CSAAYLMEQYF
many TRBJ2-1 TRBV4-1 13 - TGCGCCAGCAGCCAAGATCACGGACGCATAATGTTCTTC CASSQDHGRIMFF
few TRBJ1-1 TRBV29-1 13 - TGCAGCGCGGAGTGGGGGCTGAACACTGAAGCTTTCTTT CSAEWGLNTEAFF
- TRBJ2-1 TRBV20-1 15 - TGCAGTGCTAGGGGGGGTGCACCCTCCTACAATGAGCAGTTCTTC CSARGGAPSYNEQFF
few TRBJ2-1 TRBV27 16 - TGTGCCAGCAGTTTATTGGGACGGAGCTCCTACAATGAGCAGTTCTTC CASSLLGRSSYNEQFF
- TRBJ2-1 TRBV7-2 14 - TGTGCCAGCAGCCCCGCCGTCTTTCGGGATGAGCAGTTCTTC CASSPAVFRDEQFF
medium-sized TRBJ1-1 TRBV5-1 14 - TGCGCCAGCAGCCCCATGGGAGGGGGGGCTGAAGCTTTCTTT CASSPMGGGAEAFF
- TRBJ1-4 TRBV5-1 14 - TGCGCCAGCAGCGGGGGGGACCGAGGAGAAAAACTGTTTTTT CASSGGDRGEKLFF
- TRBJ2-5 TRBV20-1 13 - TGCAGTGCCGTAAAGGGGAACCAAGAGACCCAGTACTTC CSAVKGNQETQYF
few TRBJ2-3 TRBV6-2/TRBV6-3 14 TRBD1 TGTGCCACCAACCGGGACAGTAGCACAGATACGCAGTATTTT CATNRDSSTDTQYF
- TRBJ2-3 TRBV15 18 TRBD2 TGTGCCACCAGCAGACCCCTGGGGCTAGCGGGAGGCACAGATACGCAGTATTTT CATSRPLGLAGGTDTQYF
few TRBJ2-1 TRBV29-1 17 TRBD2 TGCAGCGTTGAAGATCTTGGGACTAGCAAGTCCTACAATGAGCAGTTCTTC CSVEDLGTSKSYNEQFF
few TRBJ2-7 TRBV20-1 13 - TGCAGTGCTAGAGGGGGACGGGACTACGAGCAGTACTTC CSARGGRDYEQYF
- TRBJ2-7 TRBV20-1 13 - TGCAGTGCTAGATGGCAGGGGAGTGACGAGCAGTACTTC CSARWQGSDEQYF
few TRBJ2-5 TRBV7-2 15 - TGTGCCAGCAGCCCTTCTTTCCGGGGAAGAGAGACCCAGTACTTC CASSPSFRGRETQYF
few TRBJ2-3 TRBV20-1 11 - TGCAGTGGCGCGTCCACAGATACGCAGTATTTT CSGASTDTQYF
few TRBJ2-1 TRBV9 16 TRBD2 TGTGCCAGCAGCGTAGGTTACGAGCGGGAGGACAATGAGCAGTTCTTC CASSVGYEREDNEQFF